The source of this TCR beta chain is a study of memory CD4+ T cells and cytomegalovirus serostatus (dated by TCRdb to between 2018 and 2020). Turning to the overall study: The cohort included approximately 35 healthy adults from Belgium, of whom 9 were CMV seropositive and 24 were CMV seronegative. To replicate a published TCR-based CMV serostatus classifier, the researchers sequenced the CD4+ memory TCRbeta repertoires of a Belgian cohort whose cytomegalovirus serostatus was known. Paper-wide results and their limitations: The results were interpreted as suggesting that the CMV-associated TCR signature is largely present in the CD4+ memory repertoire. For predicting CMV serostatus, the median bootstrapped AUC was approximately 0.96 using the original framework and approximately 0.9 using a US-trained random forest. Of over 150 previously reported CMV-associated TCRbeta sequences, some 73 appeared in the CD4+ memory repertoires, each in one to five individuals. Unlike the original study, which covered naive and memory CD4+ and CD8+ populations, the Belgian study sequenced only CD4+CD45RO+ memory cells. The original-framework classifier achieved a median bootstrapped AUC of approximately 0.96 with a 95% CI of 0.76-1.00 on the Belgian cohort.

The Quick-DNA Microprep Kit was used to extract genomic DNA from the sorted cells. Amplification of TCRbeta DNA was done with the immunoSEQ hsTCRbeta kit, following the protocol from the manufacturer. TCRbeta libraries were sequenced on an Illumina MiSeq instrument. The source study handled its data this way. Once out-of-frame sequences had been removed, 2,204,828 distinct TCRbeta sequences were left, which works out to an average of around 70,000 per individual. Each individual was scored according to the count of 164 previously reported CMV-associated TCRbeta sequences and the total productive distinct TCRbeta count. A beta-binomial model was reimplemented in Python, and random forests from scikit-learn, run with default parameters, were trained on data from the US cohort. Classifier performance on the Belgian cohort was summarized as median AUC with percentile confidence intervals over 10,000 bootstrap iterations. Imported from immuneACCESS, the table was reduced by TCRdb to in-frame sequences with V and J called. These copies leave out some clones; in studies compared against another copy, an unresolved V gene accounts for under half, and the cause of the remainder is not known. V and J calls and clone size are given by that table; D and trimming were obtained from the DNA. The sample includes fewer than 75,000 clones, with roughly four fifths observed a single time. The ten largest clones represent 0.7% to 0.85% of the sample.

This clone was counted a few times. Its antigen target is currently unknown. No base qualities exist here, and no much larger clone lies one base off it. A FACSAria II was used to sort memory CD4+ T cells, defined as single viable CD3+CD4+CD8-CD45RO+ cells. CMV serostatus was assessed using a Roche Elecsys assay, by which serum IgG against CMV pp150, pp28, p38 and p52 was detected. Following thawing, total CD4+ T cells were enriched through positive selection using CD4 magnetic microbeads. The samples came from a different study that was designed specifically to examine the CD4+ T cell memory repertoire. Peripheral blood mononuclear cells were isolated and cryopreserved according to standard operating procedures, and serum was stored at -80 degrees C. The staining relied on CD3-PerCP (BW264/56), CD4-APC (RPA-T4), CD45RO-PE (UCHT1) and CD8-Pacific Orange (3B5) antibodies, and Sytox blue was used to exclude non-viable cells.

Reading the germline V gene gives CDR1 SGHVS and CDR2 FQNEAQ. The CDR3 goes from the cysteine to the phenylalanine over 16 residues. Of all the DNA, just the CDR3 is kept, 48 bases in frame from base 1. Between the V and J ends, shortened by 5 bases and 3 bases respectively, the junction contains 19 bases. This receptor was obtained from an adult in good health and CMV-seronegative. The V gene is TRBV7-8 and the J gene is TRBJ1-2; the D gene remains uncertain. The sample consisted of memory CD4+ T cells from blood. The CDR3 amino acid sequence is: CASSPFWQSNHYGYTF. The nucleotide sequence reads as follows: TGTGCCAGCAGCCCATTCTGGCAGTCCAACCACTATGGCTACACCTTC.